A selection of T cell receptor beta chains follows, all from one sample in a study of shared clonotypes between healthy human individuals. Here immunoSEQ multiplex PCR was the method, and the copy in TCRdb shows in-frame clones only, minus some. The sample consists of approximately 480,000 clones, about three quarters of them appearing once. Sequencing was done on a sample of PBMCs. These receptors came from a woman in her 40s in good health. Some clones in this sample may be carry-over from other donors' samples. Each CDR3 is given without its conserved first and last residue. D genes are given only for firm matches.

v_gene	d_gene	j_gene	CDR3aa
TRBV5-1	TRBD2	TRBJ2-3	ASSLVPSGSSTDTQY
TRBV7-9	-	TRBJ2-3	ASSPQKGDRTDTQY
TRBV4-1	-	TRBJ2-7	ASSQDVSGREQY
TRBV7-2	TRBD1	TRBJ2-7	ASSLYPGGPNEQY
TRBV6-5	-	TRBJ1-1	ASQPLGHSPGEAF
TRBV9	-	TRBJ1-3	ASSVDMGNTIY
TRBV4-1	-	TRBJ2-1	ASSQDLGGSYNEQF
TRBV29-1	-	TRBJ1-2	SVNLGGSGGYT
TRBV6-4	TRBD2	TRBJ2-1	ASSGTSGSYNEQF
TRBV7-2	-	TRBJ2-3	ASSFSTDTQY
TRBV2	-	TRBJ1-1	ASSDLAVNTEAF
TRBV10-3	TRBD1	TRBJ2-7	AISGRQGSYEQY
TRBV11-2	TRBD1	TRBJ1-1	ASRVPGTGDTEAF
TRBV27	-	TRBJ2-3	ASSRGTDTQY
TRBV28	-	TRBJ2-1	ATRDFRLVYNEQF
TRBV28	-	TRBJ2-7	ACTSSYEQY
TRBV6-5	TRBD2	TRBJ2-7	ASSYRGLAGAEQY
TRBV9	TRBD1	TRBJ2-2	ASSADRGLDTGELF
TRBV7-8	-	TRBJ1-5	ASSSLRTHSNQPQH
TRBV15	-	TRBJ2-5	ATSRDRPGETQY
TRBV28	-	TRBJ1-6	ASSFMGDSYNSPLH
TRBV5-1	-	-	ASSAEISYEQY